This T cell receptor (beta chain) was obtained from a study of blood T cell repertoires in COVID-19 (dated by TCRdb to between 2020 and 2021). As for the study more broadly: Samples covering the acute and convalescent phases of COVID-19 were provided by collaborators in the United States, Italy and Spain. The dataset comprised deeply sampled blood TCRbeta repertoires from subjects exposed to, actively infected with, or recovered from COVID-19. The samples were drawn from two sources: the first 160 participants of the ongoing ImmuneRACE study, and fewer than 1,500 subjects contributed by 6 global collaborators. Where HLA class I and class II types were available, the types were taken from metadata supplied by the sample provider, not from assay-based typing. The sample metadata nearly always contained a de-identified subject ID, COVID-19 status, age in years and sex. The repertoires were released in a freely available public database meant as a resource for research on the immune response to SARS-CoV-2. The prospective study material was composed of cDNA or gDNA derived from T cells, B-cell-depleted T cells, or PBMCs. General findings and caveats noted by the study authors: How much clinical and demographic metadata was included differed by source and by participant, and the metadata was provided uncurated.

One collaborating source in Seattle enrolled patients during active infection and followed them longitudinally through the course of disease. Each collaborating institution followed its own protocols to collect whole blood in K2EDTA tubes. For TCRbeta analysis, collaborators shipped samples as frozen whole blood, isolated PBMCs, or DNA extracted from either of those sample types. As to this clone: Its antigen is not yet known. No qualities accompany the bases; no much larger clone lies one base away.

TCRbeta CDR3 regions were amplified from genomic DNA using the immunoSEQ Assay, a bias-controlled multiplex PCR. The authors' pipeline ran thus. The number of nucleated cells in each sample was estimated from the amplification of reference gene primers within the assay. Sequence reads were collapsed and filtered to measure the absolute abundance of every unique TCRbeta CDR3 rearrangement. For each sample, productive Simpson clonality was calculated as the square root of Simpson's diversity index across productive rearrangements. Here the immuneACCESS table is served through TCRdb, limited to in-frame sequences with V and J called. Missing clones are a known gap in these copies; in checked studies unresolved V genes cover under half, and the rest lacks a known reason. V and J calls plus clone size are reproduced from that table; the DNA served to infer D and trimming. This sample is represented by 99,000 or so clones; almost 90% of them were singletons. The ten largest clones represent around 2% of the sample.

The germline V gene gives CDR1 as SGHRS and CDR2 as YFSETQ. The junction shows trimming of 4 bases on V and 2 bases on J, plus 21 bases between the germline ends. The CDR3 numbers 18 residues from cysteine through phenylalanine. The entry retains the CDR3 DNA only, 54 bases that are in frame from base 1. The sequence joins TRBV5-1 to TRBJ2-2; a weak D assignment points to TRBD1 (6 bases agree). This sequence originates from a man aged 50-60 years with COVID-19, enrolled during active disease. The source material was peripheral blood. The sequenced DNA is TGCGCCAGCAGCGGGACGCAGGGGTATGGCAGCAACACCGGGGAGCTGTTTTTT. Its protein product is CASSGTQGYGSNTGELFF.